This TCR beta chain is drawn from a study of cytomegalovirus exposure and HLA in healthy donors. A multiplex PCR was run with 60 Vbeta primers and 13 Jbeta primers. Clones were read by immunoSEQ multiplex PCR, and TCRdb kept only the in-frame ones, dropping some. This table has some 110,000 clones, under 80% appearing once. Study conclusions and caveats: In the analysis, some V segments, TRBV6-2 and TRBV6-3 included, were excluded as indistinguishable. Among donors in an Asian-associated ancestry cluster, a later analysis reportedly found fewer N-insertions than the roughly 670-donor mean.

This CDR3 is 15 amino acids long. Germline V CDR1 and CDR2: SGDLS, YYNGEE. V was clipped by 4 bases and J by 0 bases, with 12 bases between them. A remark on this clone: Its specificity is unknown.

The sample taken for sequencing was PBMCs. The receptor was isolated from a woman in her forties in good health and CMV-seropositive. The chain has TRBV9 and TRBJ2-3; no clear D. CDR3 residues: CASSPPAASTDTQYF. CDR3 DNA: TGTGCCAGCAGCCCTCCGGCGGCTAGCACAGATACGCAGTATTTT.